Listed below are T cell receptor beta chains from one sample, sequenced in a study of blood T cell repertoires in COVID-19. Sequencing used immunoSEQ multiplex PCR; TCRdb keeps in-frame clones, though not all of them. The sample lists over 250,000 clones; approximately 88% were seen once. Sequenced sample: peripheral blood. The receptors shown here come from a woman aged 30 to 39 with acute or convalescent COVID-19. The CDR3 runs from the conserved cysteine through the conserved F or W.

V	CDR3
TRBV12-3/TRBV12-4	CASSLEQGNTIYF
TRBV27	CASSRGRASYEQYF
TRBV3-1/TRBV3-2	CASSHQAERNEQYF
TRBV7-3	CASSLIGRGETQYF
TRBV7-9	CASSQMGTSVHEQYF
TRBV7-9	CASSLGGTRDEQFF
TRBV11-2	CASSLTSSGNTGELFF
TRBV7-6	CASSLAADRVGSPLHF
TRBV5-4	CASKRQASGNTIYF
TRBV11-1	CASSLGQTYEQYF
TRBV2	CASSERRQRNTGELFF
TRBV6-4	CASSPGTDYGYTF
TRBV11-2	CASSGGQGAFIAYGYTF
TRBV30	CAWRWDRGFSPLHF
TRBV30	CAWSRGPNEQFF
TRBV4-2	CASSHSTRVGGRTDTQYF
TRBV24-1	CATSDRSNRVGQETQYF
TRBV6-1	CASSKGLAGVGTYEQYF
TRBV10-1	CASSEISGGLYNEQFF
TRBV3-1/TRBV3-2	CASSQRGGTKTDTQYF
TRBV5-1	CASSRDRQRWGKETQYF
TRBV21-1	CASSKGCGQLIHSSGNTIYF
TRBV24-1	CATSDRRDRALSPLHF
TRBV19	CASSIRTGGTEKLFF
TRBV19	CASSLGLAGDEQYF
TRBV6-6	CASSPYQGQETQYF
TRBV3-1/TRBV3-2	CASSHRQFTDTQYF
TRBV5-1	CASSTASGSYGEQFF
TRBV7-8	CASNTLKREGPYNEQFF
TRBV6-2/TRBV6-3	CASSPGQKPYQPQHF
TRBV19	CASSFGRPYEQYF
TRBV2	CASSELVAGANVLTF
TRBV19	CASSIATVGEQFF
TRBV7-2	CASSLGQGAQHF
TRBV4-1	CASSQAGTSGKGIQYF
TRBV11-3	CASSPIADFGEQYF
TRBV9	CASSVDTGPGELFF
TRBV2	CASDREDTEAFF
TRBV27	CASRRQSNTEAFF
TRBV4-1	CASSQGLAGVHNEQFF
TRBV18	CASSPDRGRSGKLFF
TRBV7-9	CASSSLNRGRGETQYF
TRBV7-8	CASSGPSRERFNEQFF
TRBV7-5	CARSSSSGPGQGIGSDGYTF
TRBV18	CASSIKTGDAGNTIYF
TRBV29-1	CSVSDGYTF
TRBV7-9	CASSSWATGQGIYEQYF